Presented here are 4 T cell receptor beta chains from one specimen sequenced in a study of regulatory T cells in long-lasting Graves disease. As for time point: newly diagnosed GD, antithyroid drugs for less than 3 months. RNA isolated from PBMCs was used to make the TCR library. The TCR beta library used iRepertoire HTBI primers with Arm-PCR amplification of CDR3. MiXCR, run by TCRdb on the multiplex PCR reads, gives a single entry per CDR3 protein. Of some 320,000 distinct CDR3 sequences detected, roughly 18% appear once; the ten largest clones hold about two fifths. This specimen consisted of peripheral blood mononuclear cells (PBMCs), obtained at new diagnosis, from a patient treated with antithyroid drugs. All receptors come from a female donor with Graves disease.

V is TRBV28 and J is TRBJ1-2; no firm D call. CDR1 is MDHEN, CDR2 SYDVKM, per germline. This CDR3 is 14 amino acids long. V shed 10 bases and J shed 4 bases, with 19 bases lying between them. This chain's CDR3 is CATLESRPRYGYTF. CDR3 DNA: TGTGCCACTCTTGAGAGTCGGCCACGCTATGGCTACACCTTC.

In its sample, this clonotype was seen many times. The rearrangement joins TRBV27 to TRBJ2-3; maybe TRBD1 (6 bases). CDR3 size: 15 residues. The ends were cut back, 6 bases at V and 6 bases at J, with 19 bases in the middle. From germline, CDR1 is MNHEY and CDR2 SMNVEV (reference sequence). The CDR3 here is CASSTGTKAPDTQYF. As DNA, the CDR3 is TGTGCCAGCAGCACCGGGACAAAAGCCCCGGATACGCAGTATTTT.

The table lists this clonotype with many counts. The chain combines TRBV6-1 with TRBJ1-2; tentative D call: TRBD1 (6 bases). The CDR3 is 13 residues long. V was shortened by 4 bases and J by 5 bases, with 11 bases between the two germline ends. Germline V CDR1 and CDR2: MNHNS, SASEGT. The CDR3 spells CASSAGQFYGYTF. CDR3 coding DNA: TGTGCCAGCAGTGCAGGACAGTTTTATGGCTACACCTTC.

The chain recombines TRBV20-1 with TRBJ2-1, with TRBD2 matching 11 bases. Losses at the gene ends were 0 bases for V and 9 bases for J; bases not matched to a gene: 10. The length of the CDR3 is 16 residues. The germline gives CDR1 DFQATT, CDR2 SNEGSKA (reference sequence). The CDR3 is CSARDPLAGVSGEQFF. Here the CDR3 DNA reads TGCAGTGCTAGAGATCCACTAGCGGGAGTTAGCGGTGAGCAGTTCTTC.